The 22 T cell receptor beta chains in this list originate from one sample, sequenced in a study of OX40 agonist ivuxolimab in advanced cancers. Produced via immunoSEQ multiplex PCR; TCRdb's table is partial and in-frame only. This sample has tens of thousands of clones, with roughly 76% found just once. Specimen: CD4+ or CD8+ T cells sorted from blood, collected in a trial of the OX40 agonist ivuxolimab. These receptors were collected from an adult with an advanced solid tumor such as melanoma, head and neck, liver or kidney cancer.

This clone has only one observation. The V and J genes are TRBV5-3 and TRBJ2-1; 8 bases are a match to TRBD2. TRBV5-3 is known as an ORF, though its function is uncertain. The V and J ends lost 8 bases and 3 bases, in that order; junction bases with no gene match: 10. The CDR3 runs 15 residues. The CDR3 spells CASSEELADYNEQFF. The CDR3 DNA is TGTGCCAGCTCAGAGGAACTAGCGGACTACAATGAGCAGTTCTTC.

The chain recombines TRBV28 with TRBJ2-1; D is unclear. The CDR3 sequence is 10 residues long. The germline V and J ends were trimmed by 2 bases and 9 bases, with 2 bases remaining between them. Per germline, CDR1 MDHEN and CDR2 SYDVKM. The CDR3 loop is CASSLREQFF. The CDR3, as DNA: TGTGCCAGCAGTTTACGTGAGCAGTTCTTC.

The table lists this clone with a few counts. V is TRBV30 and J is TRBJ1-3; D call uncertain. Trimming took off 8 bases at V and 0 bases at J, with 23 bases between the two ends. CDR3 length: 17 residues. Germline V gene data show CDR1 as GTSNPN and CDR2 as SVGIG (reference sequence). The CDR3 region has the DNA TGTGCCATACGTCGTCGAGCTACAGTCTACTCTGGAAACACCATATATTTT. This translates into CAIRRRATVYSGNTIYF.

J is TRBJ2-5 and V is TRBV7-2; D might be TRBD2 (5 bases). CDR3 size: 13 residues. CDR1 SGHTA and CDR2 FQGNSA come from the germline V gene. Trimming left V 5 bases short and J 5 bases short, with 12 bases between. This CDR3 reads CASSVGPGETQYF. CDR3 coding DNA: TGTGCCAGCAGCGTTGGACCGGGGGAGACCCAGTACTTC. Supplemented by reference TRBV7-2 and TRBJ2-5, the full variable domain reads GAGVSQSPSNKVTEKGKDVELRCDPISGHTALYWYRQSLGQGLEFLIYFQGNSAPDKSGLPSDRFSAERTGGSVSTLTIQRTQQEDSAVYLCASSVGPGETQYFGPGTRLLVL.

This chain uses TRBV6-6 with TRBJ1-5, with D unresolved. Deletions cut 2 bases from V and 1 base from J, with 3 bases between. CDR3 length equals 13 residues. CDR1 MNHNY and CDR2 SVGAGI come from the germline V gene (reference sequence). The CDR3 reads CASSYDSNQPQHF. The CDR3 DNA is TGTGCCAGCAGTTACGACAGCAATCAGCCCCAGCATTTT.

V is TRBV9 and J is TRBJ2-1; 7 bases agree with TRBD2. From germline, CDR1 is SGDLS and CDR2 YYNGEE. There are 15 residues in the CDR3. The ends lost 4 bases at V and 2 bases at J; junction bases unmatched: 6. The CDR3 reads CASSSAGVTYNEQFF. As DNA, the CDR3 is TGTGCCAGCAGCTCCGCGGGAGTCACCTACAATGAGCAGTTCTTC.

The rearrangement uses TRBV10-1 and TRBJ2-3; TRBD1 matches 9 bases. Germline CDR1 reads WNHNN; CDR2 reads SYGVQD (reference sequence). The CDR3 covers 16 residues. V was clipped by 2 bases and J by 4 bases; unmatched bases: 7. CDR3 sequence reads: CASSESTGGRPDTQYF. In nucleotides, the CDR3 is TGCGCCAGCAGTGAGAGCACAGGGGGCCGACCAGATACGCAGTATTTT.

In this sample, this clone turned up a few times. This chain uses TRBV28 with TRBJ1-2; D might be TRBD1 (6 bases). The germline V gene has CDR1 MDHEN and CDR2 SYDVKM. The V gene lost 5 bases and the J gene lost 3 bases, with 7 bases spanning the gap. The CDR3 extends over 12 amino acids. The CDR3 DNA reads as TGTGCCAGCAGTAGGACAGACTATGGCTACACCTTC. This codes for CASSRTDYGYTF.

The rearrangement links TRBV2 to TRBJ2-6, with D unresolved. CDR3 length: 13 amino acids. The germline V and J ends were trimmed by 4 bases and 3 bases, with 4 bases remaining between them. Per germline, CDR1 SNHLY and CDR2 FYNNEI. The CDR3 coding sequence is TGTGCCAGCAGTGTAAGTGGGGCCAACGTCCTGACTTTC. Amino acid sequence: CASSVSGANVLTF.

The chain joins TRBV2 to TRBJ1-1, with 8 bases matching TRBD1. Germline values: CDR1 SNHLY, CDR2 FYNNEI. After removal of 9 bases from V and 6 bases from J, the junction contained 6 bases not matched to a gene. This CDR3 comprises 12 residues. The CDR3: CARGQGVAEAFF. The CDR3 coding sequence is TGTGCCAGAGGACAGGGAGTAGCTGAAGCTTTCTTT.

CDR3 amino acids: CASSQDVGRSGNTIYF. In nucleotides, the CDR3 is TGCGCCAGCAGCCAAGATGTGGGACGCTCTGGAAACACCATATATTTT. The genes are TRBV4-1 and TRBJ1-3; TRBD1 might be the D (5 bases). CDR3 size: 16 residues. V lost 0 bases, J lost 0 bases, and 9 bases lay in between. Per germline, CDR1 MGHRA and CDR2 YSYEKL.

The rearrangement uses TRBV28 and TRBJ2-3, with D hard to call. The ends were cut back, 3 bases at V and 1 base at J, with 8 bases in the middle. Germline CDR1 is MDHEN and CDR2 is SYDVKM. The CDR3 runs to 14 residues. The CDR3 here is CASSFLSGTDTQYF. The CDR3 region has the DNA TGTGCCAGCAGTTTTCTAAGCGGCACAGATACGCAGTATTTT.

The rearrangement uses TRBV28 and TRBJ2-7; possibly TRBD2 for D (5 bases). The germline V gene encodes CDR1 MDHEN and CDR2 SYDVKM. The V gene lost 1 base and the J gene lost 2 bases, with 9 bases spanning the gap. The CDR3 consists of 14 residues. The CDR3 region is CASSLSPGTYEQYF. CDR3 sequence (DNA): TGTGCCAGCAGTTTATCCCCGGGGACCTACGAGCAGTACTTC.

This chain connects TRBV13 to TRBJ1-2; 8 positions match TRBD1. Trimming cost V 6 bases and J 3 bases; bases outside gene matches: 6. This CDR3 is 14 amino acids long. Germline CDR1 PRHDT, CDR2 FYEKMQ (reference sequence). CDR3 region: CASSEDRVDYGYTF. The CDR3 DNA follows: TGTGCCAGCAGTGAGGACAGGGTCGACTATGGCTACACCTTC.

The chain uses TRBV28 and TRBJ2-7, with unresolved D. The germline V gene has CDR1 MDHEN and CDR2 SYDVKM. V gave up 6 bases and J gave up 0 bases, with 15 bases separating them. The CDR3 spans 15 residues. CDR3 coding DNA: TGTGCCAGCAGCCCTTTTTTGGGCAGCTCCTACGAGCAGTACTTC. Translated, it gives CASSPFLGSSYEQYF.

There are a few counts of this clone. The chain couples TRBV28 to TRBJ2-7; TRBD1 is a possible D gene (5 bases). Trimming cost V 5 bases and J 3 bases, with 8 bases left between them. Germline lookup yields CDR1 MDHEN and CDR2 SYDVKM. The CDR3 is made up of 12 amino acids. This CDR3 is CASSLDSYEQYF. The CDR3 DNA reads as TGTGCCAGCAGTCTCGACAGCTACGAGCAGTACTTC.

This chain connects TRBV30 to TRBJ2-7, with 7 positions matching TRBD2. Germline lookup yields CDR1 GTSNPN and CDR2 SVGIG (reference sequence). The CDR3 sequence is 13 residues long. After removal of 3 bases from V and 6 bases from J, the junction contained 8 bases not matched to a gene. The CDR3 here is CAWRRLAAREQYF. The CDR3 DNA reads TGTGCCTGGAGGAGGCTAGCGGCACGCGAGCAGTACTTC.

This clone was seen only once. This chain uses TRBV7-9 with TRBJ2-7, with TRBD1 matching 7 bases. The germline V gene encodes CDR1 SEHNR and CDR2 FQNEAQ (reference sequence). V was pared by 3 bases and J by 1 base, with 9 bases of the junction left unmatched. CDR3 size: 16 residues. The CDR3 region is CASSFTSGTVSYEQYF. CDR3 DNA: TGTGCCAGCAGCTTTACCTCCGGGACAGTTTCCTACGAGCAGTACTTC.

This sequence joins TRBV5-6 and TRBJ2-2, with 7 bases matching TRBD1. The CDR3 sequence is 14 residues long. Trimming removed 4 bases from V and 5 bases from J; junction bases left unmatched: 5. Germline lookup yields CDR1 SGHDT and CDR2 YYEEEE. CDR3 nucleotides: TGTGCCAGCAGCGACAGGGTAGTAACCGGGGAGCTGTTTTTT. Translation: CASSDRVVTGELFF.

The chain links TRBV5-5 to TRBJ2-7, with D unclear. Trimming took 4 bases from V and 1 from J, leaving 12 bases between them. Germline V CDR1 and CDR2: SGHKS, YYEKEE (reference sequence). The length of the CDR3 is 14 residues. The CDR3 DNA is TGTGCCAGCAGCACACGGTTGAGGTCCTACGAGCAGTACTTC. Its translation is CASSTRLRSYEQYF.

The chain links TRBV6-5 to TRBJ2-7; 7 bases fit TRBD2. Germline V gene lookup returns CDR1 MNHEY and CDR2 SVGAGI. J lost 0 bases, V lost 0 bases, and 5 bases had no gene match. The CDR3 spans 16 residues. The CDR3 protein is CASSYSISGFSYEQYF. As DNA, the CDR3 is TGTGCCAGCAGTTACTCGATTAGCGGGTTCTCCTACGAGCAGTACTTC.

The rearrangement uses TRBV6-1 and TRBJ1-5; no firm D call. CDR3 length: 14 residues. Germline lookup yields CDR1 MNHNS and CDR2 SASEGT. With 6 bases removed from V and 0 bases from J, the gap between germline ends came to 9 bases. Here the CDR3 reads CASRGIYSNQPQHF. The CDR3 region has the DNA TGTGCCAGCAGGGGCATTTATAGCAATCAGCCCCAGCATTTT.